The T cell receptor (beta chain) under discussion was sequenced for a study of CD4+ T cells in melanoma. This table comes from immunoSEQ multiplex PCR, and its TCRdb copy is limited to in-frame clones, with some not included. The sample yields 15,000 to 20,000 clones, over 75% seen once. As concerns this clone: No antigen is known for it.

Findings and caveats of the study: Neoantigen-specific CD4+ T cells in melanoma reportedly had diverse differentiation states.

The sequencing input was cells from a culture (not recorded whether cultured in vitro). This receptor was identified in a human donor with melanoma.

The CDR3 region has the DNA TGTGCCAGTATCATCCGCCAGGATTCTGGACAGCCCCAGCATTTT. As protein: CASIIRQDSGQPQHF. The chain links TRBV19 to TRBJ1-5; D is undetermined. Germline CDR1 reads LNHDA; CDR2 reads SQIVND (reference sequence). The ends were cut back, 7 bases at V and 7 bases at J, with 20 bases in the middle. The CDR3 sequence is 15 residues long.